These 20 T cell receptor beta chains originate from one sample sequenced in a study of blood T cell repertoires in COVID-19. Produced via immunoSEQ multiplex PCR; TCRdb's table is partial and in-frame only. The sample consists of hundreds of thousands of clones, approximately 89% of them appearing once. Sequencing was carried out using peripheral blood. These receptors all come from a woman in her 30s with COVID-19, enrolled during active disease.

The chain uses TRBV6-5 and TRBJ1-2; 7 bases fit TRBD1. CDR3 length equals 14 residues. The V gene's germline CDR1 is MNHEY and CDR2 SVGAGI. V shed 2 bases, J shed 1 base, and the junction held 1 base outside the gene matches. For the CDR3, the DNA is TGTGCCAGCAGTTACGGGACAGATAACTATGGCTACACCTTC. It yields the protein CASSYGTDNYGYTF.

J is TRBJ2-3 and V is TRBV4-2; D is uncertain. This CDR3 is 13 amino acids long. The germline V and J ends were trimmed by 0 bases and 6 bases, with 7 bases remaining between them. In germline, CDR1 is LGHNA, CDR2 YNFKEQ. In DNA form, the CDR3 reads TGTGCCAGCAGCCAAGATATGGAGGATACGCAGTATTTT. This encodes CASSQDMEDTQYF.

The chain couples TRBV27 to TRBJ1-2; no firm D call. This CDR3 is built from 13 residues. Per the germline V gene, CDR1 is MNHEY and CDR2 is SMNVEV (reference sequence). Trimming shortened V by 2 bases and J by 3 bases, and 7 bases separated the two germline ends. Written as DNA, the CDR3 is TGTGCCAGCAGTTTACATCCATACTATGGCTACACCTTC. Residues: CASSLHPYYGYTF.

The gene calls are TRBV7-2 and TRBJ2-5; 9 nucleotides match TRBD2. Trimming cost V 2 bases and J 7 bases; bases outside gene matches: 5. Germline V gene lookup returns CDR1 SGHTA and CDR2 FQGNSA. This CDR3 comprises 14 residues. The CDR3 sequence: CASSLLAGMGTQYF. CDR3 in DNA: TGTGCCAGCAGCTTACTAGCGGGGATGGGGACCCAGTACTTC.

The chain joins TRBV4-3 to TRBJ1-6; the match to TRBD1 covers 10 bases. From germline, CDR1 is LGHNA and CDR2 YSLEER. With 3 bases clipped from V and 7 bases from J, the junction kept 6 bases outside the gene matches. The length of the CDR3 is 16 residues. The DNA of the CDR3 is TGCGCCAGCAGCCAGGGGACAGGGGCCCAGAATTCACCCCTCCACTTT. Protein: CASSQGTGAQNSPLHF.

The chain joins TRBV15 to TRBJ1-5; 7 nucleotides match TRBD1. With 6 bases clipped from V and 0 bases from J, the junction kept 11 bases outside the gene matches. The CDR3 has 17 residues. Germline V lookup: CDR1 LNHNV, CDR2 YYDKDF (reference sequence). CDR3: CATRSDRDGGSNQPQHF. The CDR3 region has the DNA TGTGCCACCAGATCAGACAGGGACGGAGGTAGCAATCAGCCCCAGCATTTT. Filled out from reference TRBV15 and TRBJ1-5, the complete variable domain reads DAMVIQNPRYQVTQFGKPVTLSCSQTLNHNVMYWYQQKSSQAPKLLFHYYDKDFNNEADTPDNFQSRRPNTSFCFLDIRSPGLGDTAMYLCATRSDRDGGSNQPQHFGDGTRLSIL.

This clone was recorded only once. The chain combines TRBV6-1 with TRBJ2-7; 8 nucleotides align to TRBD1. V lost 3 bases, J lost 2 bases, and 6 bases stayed unmatched. CDR3 size: 15 residues. CDR1 is MNHNS, CDR2 SASEGT, per germline. The CDR3 coding sequence is TGTGCCAGCAGTGAGAGACAGGGGAACCCCTACGAGCAGTACTTC. As protein: CASSERQGNPYEQYF.

V and J are TRBV2 and TRBJ2-1; TRBD2 agrees at 16 bases. CDR1 SNHLY and CDR2 FYNNEI come from the germline V gene. The CDR3 contains 17 residues. Trimming removed 6 bases from V and 3 bases from J; junction bases left unmatched: 5. The CDR3 nucleotides are TGTGCCAGCAGCGTGGGACTAGCGGGGGGGAACTACAATGAGCAGTTCTTC. The encoded protein is CASSVGLAGGNYNEQFF.

The chain carries TRBV30 and TRBJ2-5; D unclear. There are 13 residues in the CDR3. Germline CDR1 is GTSNPN and CDR2 is SVGIG (reference sequence). Trimming took off 5 bases at V and 0 bases at J, with 10 bases between the two ends. The CDR3 DNA reads TGTGCCTGGTCTACCGCGTACCAAGAGACCCAGTACTTC. Protein: CAWSTAYQETQYF.

CDR3 sequence (DNA): TGTGCCAGCGGCGCGGCGGGGGCAAGCACAGATACGCAGTATTTT. Amino acid sequence: CASGAAGASTDTQYF. The rearrangement joins TRBV6-4 to TRBJ2-3; perhaps TRBD2 as D (7 bases). V lost 8 bases, J lost 0 bases, and 15 bases lay in between. The CDR3 is 15 residues long. CDR1 and CDR2 (germline): MRHNA, SNTAGT.

The chain couples TRBV2 to TRBJ2-1, with D uncertain. Germline loops: CDR1 SNHLY, CDR2 FYNNEI. Trimming stripped 6 bases from V and 10 bases from J, with 13 bases between. The CDR3 consists of 12 residues. The CDR3 DNA reads as TGTGCCAGCAGGAGGCTGACGCCCGAGCAGTTCTTC. Amino acid sequence: CASRRLTPEQFF.

The genes are TRBV5-1 and TRBJ2-1; TRBD2 matches at 12 bases. The CDR3 is made up of 16 amino acids. The germline gives CDR1 SGHRS, CDR2 YFSETQ. With V trimmed by 1 base and J by 7 bases, 6 bases remained unmatched. CDR3 nucleotide sequence: TGCGCCAGCAGCTTGAGCCTAGCGGGAGGGCGGAATGAGCAGTTCTTC. Amino acid sequence: CASSLSLAGGRNEQFF. Combining the CDR3 with reference TRBV5-1 and TRBJ2-1 gives the whole variable domain KAGVTQTPRYLIKTRGQQVTLSCSPISGHRSVSWYQQTPGQGLQFLFEYFSETQRNKGNFPGRFSGRQFSNSRSEMNVSTLELGDSALYLCASSLSLAGGRNEQFFGPGTRLTVL.

The rearrangement uses TRBV19 and TRBJ1-5, with TRBD1 matching 7 bases. From germline, CDR1 is LNHDA and CDR2 SQIVND (reference sequence). This CDR3 is built from 16 residues. J lost 6 bases, V lost 7 bases, and 15 bases had no gene match. The chain's CDR3 is CASTPQGGRGGQPQHF. The CDR3 DNA reads as TGTGCCAGTACCCCCCAGGGGGGCAGGGGTGGTCAGCCCCAGCATTTT. Drawing the rest from reference TRBV19 and TRBJ1-5, the complete variable domain is DGGITQSPKYLFRKEGQNVTLSCEQNLNHDAMYWYRQDPGQGLRLIYYSQIVNDFQKGDIAEGYSVSREKKESFPLTVTSAQKNPTAFYLCASTPQGGRGGQPQHFGDGTRLSIL.

This clone was detected ten times or more. The chain links TRBV6-1 to TRBJ2-7; TRBD1 agrees at 7 bases. The V segment lost 1 base and the J segment 6 bases; nucleotides outside the gene matches: 9. This CDR3 has 15 amino acids. The germline V gene has CDR1 MNHNS and CDR2 SASEGT. The CDR3 loop reads CASSEGIPGQVEQYF. The CDR3 region has the DNA TGTGCCAGCAGTGAAGGTATCCCCGGACAGGTCGAGCAGTACTTC.

The chain links TRBV7-9 to TRBJ2-5; D is possibly TRBD2 (6 bases). The germline gives CDR1 SEHNR, CDR2 FQNEAQ (reference sequence). V gave up 2 bases and J gave up 4 bases, with 11 bases separating them. The CDR3 is made up of 14 amino acids. In DNA, the CDR3 is TGTGCCAGCAGCTTAAGGGCGGGACTAGAGACCCAGTACTTC. The encoded protein is CASSLRAGLETQYF.

This clone was recorded a few times. The chain carries TRBV5-1 and TRBJ1-5; 7 bases match TRBD1. The length of the CDR3 is 15 residues. The V gene end was trimmed by 5 bases and the J gene end by 2 bases; junction bases not matched to a gene: 7. Germline V gives CDR1 SGHRS, CDR2 YFSETQ. Here the CDR3 DNA reads TGCGCCAGCAGATCCGGGACAGCGGGCAATCAGCCCCAGCATTTT. It specifies CASRSGTAGNQPQHF. The full variable domain, in which reference TRBV5-1 and TRBJ1-5 provide the parts outside the CDR3, is KAGVTQTPRYLIKTRGQQVTLSCSPISGHRSVSWYQQTPGQGLQFLFEYFSETQRNKGNFPGRFSGRQFSNSRSEMNVSTLELGDSALYLCASRSGTAGNQPQHFGDGTRLSIL.

The V call is TRBV6-5, the J call TRBJ1-5; possible D gene TRBD1, 6 bases. This CDR3 region has 14 residues. Germline V gives CDR1 MNHEY, CDR2 SVGAGI. Trimming took 0 bases from V and 6 from J, leaving 9 bases between them. CDR3 sequence: CASSYSGGAQPQHF. CDR3 DNA sequence: TGTGCCAGCAGTTACTCCGGGGGGGCTCAGCCCCAGCATTTT.

Remarks on this clone: The identical CDR3 is also encoded by other nucleotide sequences in the sample. V usage is TRBV28 and J usage is TRBJ1-3; tentatively, D is TRBD1 (6 bases). Trimming took 5 bases from V and 1 from J, leaving 9 bases between them. The CDR3 runs 14 residues. Looked up from germline, CDR1 is MDHEN and CDR2 is SYDVKM. Here the CDR3 DNA reads TGTGCCAGCAGTCCCAGGGGTTCTGGAAACACCATATATTTT. Amino acids: CASSPRGSGNTIYF.

This clone was seen more than once but under ten times. V and J are TRBV6-6 and TRBJ2-2, with D tentatively TRBD2 (5 bases). V dropped 0 bases and J dropped 10 bases, with 9 bases sitting between them. The V gene's germline CDR1 is MNHNY and CDR2 SVGAGI (reference sequence). This CDR3 spans 13 amino acids. CDR3 protein: CASSYSFGVELFF. The CDR3, as DNA: TGTGCCAGCAGTTACTCATTCGGGGTGGAGCTGTTTTTT.

The chain has TRBV5-1 and TRBJ1-1; D is possibly TRBD1 (6 bases). The CDR3 runs to 15 residues. Trimming pared 4 bases from V and 4 bases from J, leaving 17 bases between. The germline gives CDR1 SGHRS, CDR2 YFSETQ. CDR3 sequence: CASSLTGGDTTEAFF. CDR3 in DNA: TGCGCCAGCAGCCTAACTGGTGGGGACACCACTGAAGCTTTCTTT.